This T cell receptor (beta chain) derives from a study of blood T cell repertoires in COVID-19. Study context: Whether acute or convalescent, the COVID-19 samples came from the United States, Italy and Spain.

Generated by immunoSEQ multiplex PCR, the TCRdb table keeps only in-frame clones and is missing some. The profile shows approximately 270,000 clones, over 75% of them singletons. The CDR3 is made up of 13 amino acids. In germline, CDR1 is MDHEN, CDR2 SYDVKM. V was shortened by 8 bases and J by 3 bases, with 13 bases between the two germline ends. Participant-given clinical history determined each cohort assignment. Resolution of symptoms, clearance, or two negative PCRs was present in recovered Cohort 3 donors. The sequence was collected from a woman aged 45 to 65 who had recovered from COVID-19. V is TRBV28 and J is TRBJ2-5, with TRBD2 as a possible D gene (7 bases). The sequenced sample consisted of PBMCs or T cells enriched from blood (not recorded which). The CDR3 spells CASSWGGEETQYF. The CDR3 bases are TGTGCCAGCTCGTGGGGGGGCGAAGAGACCCAGTACTTC.